The clone carrying this T cell receptor beta chain occurred once. The antigen remains unidentified. This specimen belongs to a study of T cell repertoires in cytomegalovirus infection. There are 19 residues in the CDR3. CDR1 and CDR2 from the germline V gene are SGHRS and YFSETQ. After removal of 0 bases from V and 4 bases from J, the junction contained 8 bases not matched to a gene. TCRdb used MiXCR to reprocess the reads, holding one entry per CDR3 protein. Of about 500,000 distinct CDR3 sequences in the sample, 33% are singletons; the top ten hold about 17%. The genes are TRBV5-1 and TRBJ2-1, with TRBD2 matching 15 bases. The source is a human donor in good health (CMV status not recorded). Some clones in this sample may be carry-over from other donors' samples. Sequenced material: cultured PBMCs, taken from culture after CMV antigen stimulation. CDR3 in DNA: TGCGCCAGCAGCTTGGTAGGGACTAGCGGGAGGAGCCTGTACAATGAGCAGTTCTTC. It translates to CASSLVGTSGRSLYNEQFF.